This entry features one TCR beta chain sequence. The assay was immunoSEQ multiplex PCR, and TCRdb's table has in-frame clones only and misses some. This sample carries about 15,000 clones, more than 65% of them seen once, and the ten largest clones take approximately 9.1%. These data belong to a study of blood T cell repertoires in COVID-19. Study-wide background: The samples span acute and convalescent COVID-19 from the United States, Italy and Spain.

This CDR3 has 17 residues. J gave up 5 bases and V 4 bases, and 6 bases lay outside the gene matches. Germline-derived CDR1 and CDR2 are SGHDT and YYEEEE. What was sequenced was peripheral blood. This TCR came from a human donor in a cohort sampled during active COVID-19. The chain has TRBV5-6 and TRBJ2-1; 16 bases are shared with TRBD2. The CDR3 DNA is TGTGCCAGCAGCCGGGGACTAGCGGGGGGGCGAAACAATGAGCAGTTCTTC. It yields the protein CASSRGLAGGRNNEQFF. The full variable domain, its missing parts supplied by reference TRBV5-6 and TRBJ2-1, is DAGVTQSPTHLIKTRGQQVTLRCSPKSGHDTVSWYQQALGQGPQFIFQYYEEEERQRGNFPDRFSGHQFPNYSSELNVNALLLGDSALYLCASSRGLAGGRNNEQFFGPGTRLTVL.